Shown below are 2 T cell receptor beta chains from a single sample sequenced in a study of cytomegalovirus exposure and HLA in healthy donors. The method was immunoSEQ multiplex PCR; TCRdb's version includes in-frame clones alone and lacks a portion of them. The table records 100,000 or so clones, around 90% of them present only once. The sequenced sample consisted of PBMCs. Receptors originate from a woman aged 25 to 39 in good health and CMV-seronegative.

The J gene is TRBJ2-3, the V gene TRBV14, with 7 bases that match TRBD1. J was trimmed by 3 bases and V by 6 bases; bases with no gene match: 9. Germline-derived CDR1 and CDR2 are SGHDN and FVKESK. The length of the CDR3 is 15 residues. The CDR3 sequence: CASSWGQTGTDTQYF. The CDR3 nucleotides are TGTGCCAGCAGTTGGGGACAGACAGGGACAGATACGCAGTATTTT. Drawing the rest from reference TRBV14 and TRBJ2-3, the complete variable domain is EAGVTQFPSHSVIEKGQTVTLRCDPISGHDNLYWYRRVMGKEIKFLLHFVKESKQDESGMPNNRFLAERTGGTYSTLKVQPAELEDSGVYFCASSWGQTGTDTQYFGPGTRLTVL.

Regarding this clone: One end of the junction does not line up with germline, which may come from a read error. This chain links TRBV7-7 with TRBJ2-5; 7 positions match TRBD2. Germline V CDR1 and CDR2: SSHAT, FNYEAQ (reference sequence). This CDR3 spans 14 amino acids. The CDR3 DNA reads TGTGCTAGCAGCTTTTCGCCTAGCGGCGAGACCCAGTACTTC. This codes for CASSFSPSGETQYF.